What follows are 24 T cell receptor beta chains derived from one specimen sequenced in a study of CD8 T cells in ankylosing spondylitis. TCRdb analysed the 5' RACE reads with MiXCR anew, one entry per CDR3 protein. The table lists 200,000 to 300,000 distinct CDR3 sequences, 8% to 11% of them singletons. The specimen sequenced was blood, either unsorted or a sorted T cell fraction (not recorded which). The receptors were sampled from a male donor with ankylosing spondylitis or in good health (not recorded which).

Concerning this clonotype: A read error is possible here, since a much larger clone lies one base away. The CDR3: CASSSRSERDDTQYF. The DNA of the CDR3 is TGTGCCAGCAGCTCACGCAGCGAGAGAGACGATACGCAGTATTTT. This chain links TRBV9 with TRBJ2-3; no clear D. In germline, CDR1 is SGDLS, CDR2 YYNGEE. This CDR3 comprises 15 residues. Between the trimmed V and J ends, which lost 4 bases and 6 bases, there was a span of 18 bases. The full variable domain, with the rest looked up from reference TRBV9 and TRBJ2-3, is DSGVTQTPKHLITATGQRVTLRCSPRSGDLSVYWYQQSLDQGLQFLIQYYNGEERAKGNILERFSAQQFPDLHSELNLSSLELGDSALYFCASSSRSERDDTQYFGPGTRLTVL.

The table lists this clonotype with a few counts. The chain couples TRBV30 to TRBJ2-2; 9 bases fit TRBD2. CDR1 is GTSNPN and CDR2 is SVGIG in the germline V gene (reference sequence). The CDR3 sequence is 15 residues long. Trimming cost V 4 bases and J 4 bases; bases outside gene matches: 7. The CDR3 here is CAWTLSGRITGELFF. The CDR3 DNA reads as TGTGCCTGGACCCTTAGCGGGAGAATCACCGGGGAGCTGTTTTTT.

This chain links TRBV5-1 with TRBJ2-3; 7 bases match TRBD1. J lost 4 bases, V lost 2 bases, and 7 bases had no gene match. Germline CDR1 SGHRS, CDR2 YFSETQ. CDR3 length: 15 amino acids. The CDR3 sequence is CASSFDRAGADTQYF. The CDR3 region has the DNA TGCGCCAGCAGCTTCGACAGGGCCGGCGCAGATACGCAGTATTTT.

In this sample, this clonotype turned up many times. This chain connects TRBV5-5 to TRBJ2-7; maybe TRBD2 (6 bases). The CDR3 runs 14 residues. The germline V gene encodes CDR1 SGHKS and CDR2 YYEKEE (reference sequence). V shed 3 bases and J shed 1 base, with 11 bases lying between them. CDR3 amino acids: CASSSEEGSYEQYF. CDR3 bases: TGTGCCAGCAGCTCCGAGGAGGGTTCCTACGAGCAGTACTTC.

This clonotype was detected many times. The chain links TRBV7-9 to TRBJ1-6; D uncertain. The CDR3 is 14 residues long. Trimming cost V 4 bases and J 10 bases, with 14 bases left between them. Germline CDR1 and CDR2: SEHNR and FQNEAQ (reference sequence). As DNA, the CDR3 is TGTGCCAGCAGCTCGGACGGATCTGGGTCACCCCTCCACTTT. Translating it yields CASSSDGSGSPLHF.

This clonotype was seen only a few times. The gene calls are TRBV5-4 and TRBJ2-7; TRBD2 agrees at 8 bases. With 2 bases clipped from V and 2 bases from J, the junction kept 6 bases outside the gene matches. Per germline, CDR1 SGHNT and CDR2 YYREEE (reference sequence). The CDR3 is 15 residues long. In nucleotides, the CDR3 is TGTGCCAGCAGCTTATCAGGGACTAGGGCCTACGAGCAGTACTTC. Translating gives CASSLSGTRAYEQYF.

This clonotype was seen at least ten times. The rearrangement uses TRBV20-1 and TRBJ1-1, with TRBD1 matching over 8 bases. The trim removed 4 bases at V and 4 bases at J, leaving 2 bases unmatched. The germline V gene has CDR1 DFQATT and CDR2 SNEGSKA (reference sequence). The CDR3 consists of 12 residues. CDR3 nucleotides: TGCAGTGCTACCACAGGGGGCACTGAAGCTTTCTTT. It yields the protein CSATTGGTEAFF.

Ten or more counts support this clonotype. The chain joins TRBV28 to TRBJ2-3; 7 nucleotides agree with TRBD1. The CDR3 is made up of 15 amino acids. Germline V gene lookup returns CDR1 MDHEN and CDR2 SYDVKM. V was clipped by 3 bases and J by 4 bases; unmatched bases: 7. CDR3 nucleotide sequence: TGTGCCAGCAGTTTCGGGTCTACAGGGGCAGATACGCAGTATTTT. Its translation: CASSFGSTGADTQYF. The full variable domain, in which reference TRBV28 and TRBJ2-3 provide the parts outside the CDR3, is DVKVTQSSRYLVKRTGEKVFLECVQDMDHENMFWYRQDPGLGLRLIYFSYDVKMKEKGDIPEGYSVSREKKERFSLILESASTNQTSMYLCASSFGSTGADTQYFGPGTRLTVL.

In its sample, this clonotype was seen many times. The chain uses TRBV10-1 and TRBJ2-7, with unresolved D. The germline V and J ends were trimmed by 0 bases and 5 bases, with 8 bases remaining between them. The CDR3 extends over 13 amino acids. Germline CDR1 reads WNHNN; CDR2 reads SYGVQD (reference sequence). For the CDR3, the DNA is TGCGCCAGCAGTGAGTCGAGTGGGAACGAGCAGTACTTC. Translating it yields CASSESSGNEQYF.

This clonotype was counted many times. Here the CDR3 reads CASSKGGGRDEQYF. The DNA for the CDR3 is TGCGCCAGCAGCAAAGGGGGAGGTCGGGACGAGCAGTACTTC. This sequence joins TRBV5-1 and TRBJ2-7; D is tentatively TRBD1 or TRBD2 (6 bases each). Germline values: CDR1 SGHRS, CDR2 YFSETQ. The CDR3 covers 14 residues. V lost 4 bases and J 5 bases, leaving 16 bases between the germline ends.

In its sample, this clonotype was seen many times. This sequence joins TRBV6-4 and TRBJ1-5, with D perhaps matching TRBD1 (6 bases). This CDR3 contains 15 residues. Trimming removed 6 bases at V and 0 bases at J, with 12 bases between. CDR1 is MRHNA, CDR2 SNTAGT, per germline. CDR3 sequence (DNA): TGTGCCAGCAGACAGGACAGCTATAGCAATCAGCCCCAGCATTTT. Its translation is CASRQDSYSNQPQHF.

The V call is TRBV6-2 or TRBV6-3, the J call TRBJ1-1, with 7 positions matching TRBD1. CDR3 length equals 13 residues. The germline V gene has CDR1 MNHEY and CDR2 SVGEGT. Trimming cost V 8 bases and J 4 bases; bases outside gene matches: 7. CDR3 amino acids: CASLGTAGTEAFF. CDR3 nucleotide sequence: TGTGCCAGCTTAGGGACAGCTGGCACTGAAGCTTTCTTT.

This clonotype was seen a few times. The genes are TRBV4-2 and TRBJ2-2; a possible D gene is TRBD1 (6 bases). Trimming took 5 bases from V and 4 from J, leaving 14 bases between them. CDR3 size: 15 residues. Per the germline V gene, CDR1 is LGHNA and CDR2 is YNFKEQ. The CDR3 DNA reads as TGTGCCAGCAGCTCCCACAGGGATGGCACCGGGGAGCTGTTTTTT. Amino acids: CASSSHRDGTGELFF.

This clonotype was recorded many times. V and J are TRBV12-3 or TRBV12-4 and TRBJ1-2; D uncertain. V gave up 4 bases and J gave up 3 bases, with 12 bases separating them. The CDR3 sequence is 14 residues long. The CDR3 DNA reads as TGTGCCAGCAGTTACTTTCGGTCGGACTATGGCTACACCTTC. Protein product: CASSYFRSDYGYTF.

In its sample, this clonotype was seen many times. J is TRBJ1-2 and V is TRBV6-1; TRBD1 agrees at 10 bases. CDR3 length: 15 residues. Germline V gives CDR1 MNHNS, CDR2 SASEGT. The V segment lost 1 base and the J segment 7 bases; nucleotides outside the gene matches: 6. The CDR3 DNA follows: TGTGCCAGCAGTGAAGTACAGACAGGGGGCCGTGGCTACACCTTC. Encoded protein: CASSEVQTGGRGYTF.

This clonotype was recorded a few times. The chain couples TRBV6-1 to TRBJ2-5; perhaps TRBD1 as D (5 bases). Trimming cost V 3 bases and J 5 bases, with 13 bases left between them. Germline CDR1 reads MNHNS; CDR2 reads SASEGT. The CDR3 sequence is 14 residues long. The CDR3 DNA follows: TGTGCCAGCAGTGACTTCCAGGGTTACGAGACCCAGTACTTC. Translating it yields CASSDFQGYETQYF.

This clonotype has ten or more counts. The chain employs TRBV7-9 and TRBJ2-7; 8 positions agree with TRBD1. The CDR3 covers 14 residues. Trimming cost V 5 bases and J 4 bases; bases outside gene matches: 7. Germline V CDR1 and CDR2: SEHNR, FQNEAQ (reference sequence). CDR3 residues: CASSPPDRGYEQYF. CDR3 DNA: TGTGCCAGCAGCCCCCCCGACAGGGGATACGAGCAGTACTTC.

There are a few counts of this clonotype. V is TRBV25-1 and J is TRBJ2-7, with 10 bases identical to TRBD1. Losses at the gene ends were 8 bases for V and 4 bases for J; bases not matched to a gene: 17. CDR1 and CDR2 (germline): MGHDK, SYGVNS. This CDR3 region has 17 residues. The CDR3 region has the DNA TGTGCCAGCGTGGGGTGGAGAGGGGACAGGGGAGTTTACGAGCAGTACTTC. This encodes CASVGWRGDRGVYEQYF.

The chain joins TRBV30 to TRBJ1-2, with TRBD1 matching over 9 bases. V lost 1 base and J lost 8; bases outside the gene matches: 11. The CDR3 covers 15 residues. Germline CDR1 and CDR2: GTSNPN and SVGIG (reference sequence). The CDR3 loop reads CAWSAPRDRASGYTF. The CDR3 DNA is TGTGCCTGGAGTGCTCCTAGGGACAGGGCAAGCGGCTACACCTTC.

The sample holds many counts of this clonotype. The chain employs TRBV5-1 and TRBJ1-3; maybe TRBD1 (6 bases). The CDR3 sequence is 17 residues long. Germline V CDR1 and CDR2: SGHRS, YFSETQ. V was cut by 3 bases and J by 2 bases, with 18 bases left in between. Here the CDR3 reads CASSSDLQGRAGNTIYF. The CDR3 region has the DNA TGCGCCAGCAGCTCGGATTTGCAGGGGCGTGCTGGAAACACCATATATTTT.

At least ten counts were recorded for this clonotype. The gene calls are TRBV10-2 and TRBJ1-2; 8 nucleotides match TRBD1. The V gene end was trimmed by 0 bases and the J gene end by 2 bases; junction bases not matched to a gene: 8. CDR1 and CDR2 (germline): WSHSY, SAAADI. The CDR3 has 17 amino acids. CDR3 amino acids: CASSESSWTGKNYGYTF. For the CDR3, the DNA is TGCGCCAGCAGTGAGTCGAGTTGGACAGGGAAGAACTATGGCTACACCTTC.

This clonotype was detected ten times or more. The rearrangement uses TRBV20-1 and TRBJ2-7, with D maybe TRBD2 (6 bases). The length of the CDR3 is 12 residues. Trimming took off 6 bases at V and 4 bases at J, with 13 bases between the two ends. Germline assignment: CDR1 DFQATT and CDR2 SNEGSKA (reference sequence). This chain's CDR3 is CSAKGGPYEQYF. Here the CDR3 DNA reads TGCAGTGCCAAGGGAGGACCGTACGAGCAGTACTTC.

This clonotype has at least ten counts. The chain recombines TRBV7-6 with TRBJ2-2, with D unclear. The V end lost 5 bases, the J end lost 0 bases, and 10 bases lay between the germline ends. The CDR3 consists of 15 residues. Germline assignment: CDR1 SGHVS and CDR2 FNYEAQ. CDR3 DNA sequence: TGTGCCAGCAGCCAGGTCTCGGCGAACACCGGGGAGCTGTTTTTT. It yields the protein CASSQVSANTGELFF.

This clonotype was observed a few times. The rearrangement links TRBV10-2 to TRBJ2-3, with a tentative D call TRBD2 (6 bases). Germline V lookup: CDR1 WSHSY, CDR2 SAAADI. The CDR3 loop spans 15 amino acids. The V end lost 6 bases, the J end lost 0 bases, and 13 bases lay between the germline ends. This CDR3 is CASRDSGSSTDTQYF. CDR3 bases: TGCGCCAGCAGAGACAGCGGGTCGAGCACAGATACGCAGTATTTT.